This TCR beta chain was sequenced in a study of molecular identifiers for immune sequencing clone quantification. Regarding the study as a whole: It was shown that clones above 20 RNA copies held over 98% of effector molecules, but under 1% in naive cells. Single-cell amounts of spiked Jurkat TCR RNA were reportedly detectable among over 750,000 naive cells.

Naive CD8 T cell sorting was performed on the CD8+CD4-CCR7+CD45RA+ phenotype. TCRdb reanalysed the PCR reads using MiXCR and keeps one entry per CDR3 protein. The sample shows 40,000 to 65,000 distinct CDR3 sequences, just over 35% of them seen only once. V lost 4 bases, J lost 6 bases, and 0 bases stayed unmatched. The V gene's germline CDR1 is SGHDN and CDR2 FVKESK. The length of the CDR3 is 13 residues. On this clonotype: Antigen: not known.

The chain has TRBV14 and TRBJ2-3; 11 bases are shared with TRBD2. The material sequenced was naive CD8+ T cells from blood, with Jurkat cell RNA spiked in. Subset denoted: FACS-sorted CD8+CD4-CCR7+CD45RA+ naive T cells. This TCR derives from a human donor in good health. Some libraries in this study had Jurkat cell RNA spiked in. Here the CDR3 DNA reads TGTGCCAGCAGCCGGACTAGCGGGGATACGCAGTATTTT. Translated: CASSRTSGDTQYF.